This passage covers 29 T cell receptor beta chains from one sample sequenced in a study of T cell responses to AZD1222 COVID-19 vaccine. The method was immunoSEQ multiplex PCR; TCRdb's version includes in-frame clones alone and lacks a portion of them. The table lists tens of thousands of clones, over 75% of them singletons. The material sequenced was peripheral blood, taken 28 days after the second AZD1222 dose. All receptors come from an adult who received the AZD1222 COVID-19 vaccine.

The chain uses TRBV6-5 and TRBJ1-1, with a tentative D call TRBD1 (5 bases). V gave up 7 bases and J gave up 4 bases, with 19 bases separating them. CDR3 size: 15 residues. Germline CDR1 is MNHEY and CDR2 is SVGAGI. The DNA of the CDR3 is TGTGCCAGCACTCACACGTTTCAGGGTGGCACTGAAGCTTTCTTT. This sequence encodes CASTHTFQGGTEAFF.

The chain employs TRBV29-1 and TRBJ2-5, with TRBD2 identical over 16 bases. CDR1 is SQVTM, CDR2 ANQGSEA, per germline. The CDR3 totals 15 residues. With V trimmed by 8 bases and J by 5 bases, 8 bases remained unmatched. DNA of the CDR3: TGCAGCCTTGGGACTAGCGGGAGGGCCGGGGAGACCCAGTACTTC. Encoded protein: CSLGTSGRAGETQYF.

This rearrangement joins TRBV19 to TRBJ1-5; D uncertain. Germline V gene lookup returns CDR1 LNHDA and CDR2 SQIVND (reference sequence). The CDR3 is 15 residues long. The V end lost 2 bases, the J end lost 0 bases, and 8 bases lay between the germline ends. This chain's CDR3 is CASSITDYSNQPQHF. DNA of the CDR3: TGTGCCAGTAGTATAACGGATTATAGCAATCAGCCCCAGCATTTT.

The chain joins TRBV5-4 to TRBJ2-1, with D possibly matching TRBD2 (6 bases). Trimming took 0 bases from V and 5 from J, leaving 15 bases between them. From germline, CDR1 is SGHNT and CDR2 YYREEE (reference sequence). This CDR3 region has 16 residues. CDR3 residues: CASSLATQRANNEQFF. CDR3 in DNA: TGTGCCAGCAGCTTGGCTACCCAGCGGGCCAACAATGAGCAGTTCTTC.

This chain uses TRBV12-5 with TRBJ2-5; unclear D gene. Trimming removed 5 bases at V and 0 bases at J, with 19 bases between. Per the germline V gene, CDR1 is LGHNT and CDR2 is FRNRAP. The length of the CDR3 is 17 residues. The CDR3, as DNA: TGTGCTAGTGGTCCCGATACAGCAACTACGTACCAAGAGACCCAGTACTTC. Residues: CASGPDTATTYQETQYF.

The V call is TRBV19, the J call TRBJ1-4, with D perhaps TRBD1 (6 bases). V lost 3 bases, J lost 8 bases, and 28 bases lay in between. CDR3 length equals 19 residues. Germline V lookup: CDR1 LNHDA, CDR2 SQIVND (reference sequence). CDR3 in DNA: TGTGCCAGTAGTATCTCTACTCCGGGACAAGTGGGGATAGACGAAAAACTGTTTTTT. Translated: CASSISTPGQVGIDEKLFF.

The rearrangement joins TRBV12-3 or TRBV12-4 to TRBJ2-1; no clear D gene. V dropped 0 bases and J dropped 7 bases, with 7 bases sitting between them. The CDR3 has 13 amino acids. CDR3 nucleotides: TGTGCCAGCAGTTTAGCGGAAGGTAATGAGCAGTTCTTC. Translated: CASSLAEGNEQFF.

The gene calls are TRBV7-8 and TRBJ2-1; no definite D call. This CDR3 has 16 amino acids. Germline V gives CDR1 SGHVS, CDR2 FQNEAQ. Trimming cost V 2 bases and J 5 bases, with 16 bases left between them. CDR3 in amino acids: CASSLISPLADNEQFF. The CDR3 DNA sequence: TGTGCCAGCAGCTTAATAAGCCCCTTAGCTGACAATGAGCAGTTCTTC.

The chain carries TRBV6-5 and TRBJ2-3; 7 bases line up with TRBD1. Germline V gene data show CDR1 as MNHEY and CDR2 as SVGAGI. CDR3 length: 15 amino acids. Trimming at V came to 5 bases and at J to 6 bases, leaving 11 bases not matched to a gene. CDR3 sequence: CASSTRQGSVDTQYF. For the CDR3, the DNA is TGTGCCAGCAGTACTCGACAGGGCTCTGTGGATACGCAGTATTTT.

The V and J genes are TRBV7-9 and TRBJ1-5; D gene uncertain. V lost 1 base, J lost 4 bases, and 8 bases lay in between. This CDR3 spans 14 amino acids. Germline V gives CDR1 SEHNR, CDR2 FQNEAQ (reference sequence). CDR3 residues: CASSLDGYNQPQHF. DNA for the CDR3: TGTGCCAGCAGCTTAGACGGATATAATCAGCCCCAGCATTTT. Variable domain in full (rest from reference TRBV7-9 and TRBJ1-5): DTGVSQNPRHKITKRGQNVTFRCDPISEHNRLYWYRQTLGQGPEFLTYFQNEAQLEKSRLLSDRFSAERPKGSFSTLEIQRTEQGDSAMYLCASSLDGYNQPQHFGDGTRLSIL.

This clone has only one observation. The chain is built from TRBV20-1 and TRBJ1-2, with 7 positions matching TRBD1. Germline CDR1 DFQATT, CDR2 SNEGSKA (reference sequence). The CDR3 has 11 residues. V lost 3 bases and J lost 8; bases outside the gene matches: 3. CDR3 sequence: CSARQGGGYTF. CDR3 coding DNA: TGCAGTGCTAGGCAGGGGGGCGGCTACACCTTC.

CDR3 nucleotides: TGTGCCAGCAGCCAAGATCTAAAGGACTGGTACTTC. Translated: CASSQDLKDWYF. The chain is built from TRBV4-2 and TRBJ2-7; tentatively, D is TRBD2 (5 bases). The CDR3 spans 12 residues. Germline assignment: CDR1 LGHNA and CDR2 YNFKEQ. V was pared by 0 bases and J by 12 bases, with 12 bases between.

This chain's CDR3 is CASRGPGQGANQPQHF. DNA of the CDR3: TGTGCCAGCAGGGGACCGGGACAGGGAGCCAATCAGCCCCAGCATTTT. The gene calls are TRBV6-6 and TRBJ1-5, with TRBD1 matching 9 bases. The CDR3 loop spans 16 amino acids. Germline lookup yields CDR1 MNHNY and CDR2 SVGAGI (reference sequence). With 6 bases clipped from V and 3 bases from J, the junction kept 9 bases outside the gene matches.

CDR3 loop: CSALSGGRNEQYF. The CDR3 nucleotides are TGCAGCGCTTTATCAGGGGGCAGGAACGAGCAGTACTTC. The chain couples TRBV29-1 to TRBJ2-7; 8 nucleotides align to TRBD1. The CDR3 runs to 13 residues. The junction had 10 bases not matched to a gene; V was cut back by 7 bases and J by 5 bases. CDR1 is SQVTM and CDR2 is ANQGSEA in the germline V gene.

V and J are TRBV18 and TRBJ1-1; D is unresolved. The length of the CDR3 is 12 residues. The ends were cut back, 6 bases at V and 1 base at J, with 6 bases in the middle. Per the germline V gene, CDR1 is KGHSH and CDR2 is LQKENI. The CDR3 DNA reads as TGTGCCAGCTCCCACGCGAACACTGAAGCTTTCTTT. It codes for CASSHANTEAFF.

The J gene is TRBJ1-6, the V gene TRBV18; D gene ambiguous. V was trimmed by 2 bases and J by 9 bases, leaving 11 bases between them. Germline V lookup: CDR1 KGHSH, CDR2 LQKENI. This CDR3 has 14 residues. CDR3 coding DNA: TGTGCCAGCTCACCAGGGGAGGGCGGTTCACCCCTCCACTTT. This encodes CASSPGEGGSPLHF.

V is TRBV5-4 and J is TRBJ2-2, with D perhaps TRBD2 (5 bases). The germline V gene encodes CDR1 SGHNT and CDR2 YYREEE (reference sequence). The CDR3 runs to 16 residues. V dropped 2 bases and J dropped 4 bases, with 15 bases sitting between them. The CDR3 is CASSLGFPRGTGELFF. DNA for the CDR3: TGTGCCAGCAGCTTAGGGTTTCCTCGGGGCACCGGGGAGCTGTTTTTT.

A single count supports this clone. The chain joins TRBV11-3 to TRBJ2-3, with 7 bases lining up with TRBD2. In germline, CDR1 is SGHNT, CDR2 YENEEA. The CDR3 sequence is 14 residues long. Germline trimming cut 2 bases from V and 6 bases from J; bases unmatched to any gene: 5. CDR3 sequence: CASSLSGARDTQYF. The CDR3 coding sequence is TGTGCCAGCAGCTTAAGCGGGGCGCGGGATACGCAGTATTTT.

The CDR3 DNA reads as TGTGCCAGCAGTTACGGGGAGGGATCCTATGGCTACACCTTC. This encodes CASSYGEGSYGYTF. The V call is TRBV6-2 or TRBV6-3, the J call TRBJ1-2; D gene unclear. Germline V gene data show CDR1 as MNHEY and CDR2 as SVGEGT. This CDR3 region has 14 residues. Trimming shortened V by 2 bases and J by 4 bases, and 11 bases separated the two germline ends.

This sequence joins TRBV19 and TRBJ2-2; D might be TRBD2 (6 bases). The V end was cut by 3 bases, the J end by 6 bases, with 14 bases between. The CDR3 spans 15 residues. Germline CDR1 LNHDA, CDR2 SQIVND (reference sequence). For the CDR3, the DNA is TGTGCCAGTAGTATTCCATCCTGGGGGGCCGGGGAGCTGTTTTTT. It codes for CASSIPSWGAGELFF.

The V call is TRBV7-9, the J call TRBJ1-4; TRBD1 matches at 8 bases. Losses at the gene ends were 5 bases for V and 8 bases for J; bases not matched to a gene: 4. The CDR3 spans 13 residues. In germline, CDR1 is SEHNR, CDR2 FQNEAQ (reference sequence). The DNA for the CDR3 is TGTGCCAGCAGCAGGGGACAGGTGGAAAAACTGTTTTTT. It codes for CASSRGQVEKLFF.

V and J are TRBV30 and TRBJ2-3; TRBD2 agrees at 10 bases. Germline CDR1 reads GTSNPN; CDR2 reads SVGIG (reference sequence). Unmatched junction bases numbered 7, after V lost 6 bases and J lost 1 base. The CDR3 contains 15 residues. CDR3 sequence reads: CACNSGGPRTDTQYF. In DNA, the CDR3 is TGTGCCTGTAATAGCGGGGGGCCCCGCACAGATACGCAGTATTTT.

In its sample, this clone was seen a few times. This chain links TRBV4-1 with TRBJ2-4; no firm D call. The CDR3 is 13 residues long. V was pared by 6 bases and J by 5 bases, with 11 bases between. Germline-derived CDR1 and CDR2 are MGHRA and YSYEKL. The CDR3 sequence: CASRHTGENIQYF. CDR3 nucleotides: TGCGCCAGCAGGCACACTGGGGAAAACATTCAGTACTTC.

This clone came up a few times. The rearrangement joins TRBV11-2 to TRBJ1-2, with 7 nucleotides matching TRBD1. The V and J ends lost 5 bases and 6 bases, in that order; junction bases with no gene match: 6. Per the germline V gene, CDR1 is SGHAT and CDR2 is FQNNGV. The CDR3 runs to 13 residues. The CDR3 DNA reads as TGTGCCAGCAGCGTCACAGGGGAGCATGGCTACACCTTC. As protein: CASSVTGEHGYTF.

The chain has TRBV15 and TRBJ2-5; D is perhaps TRBD1 (6 bases). V lost 9 bases and J 5 bases, leaving 25 bases between the germline ends. The CDR3 contains 16 residues. The germline V gene has CDR1 LNHNV and CDR2 YYDKDF (reference sequence). The DNA for the CDR3 is TGTGCCACTTTTACCACCACAGGGCCCGTTGGGGAGACCCAGTACTTC. Translating it yields CATFTTTGPVGETQYF. Using reference TRBV15 and TRBJ2-5 for the parts outside the CDR3, the full variable domain is DAMVIQNPRYQVTQFGKPVTLSCSQTLNHNVMYWYQQKSSQAPKLLFHYYDKDFNNEADTPDNFQSRRPNTSFCFLDIRSPGLGDTAMYLCATFTTTGPVGETQYFGPGTRLLVL.

The CDR3 DNA sequence: TGTGCCAGCAGTAACGGTGACGGCGGTGAGCAGTTCTTC. Residues: CASSNGDGGEQFF. V gene TRBV6-4 combines with J gene TRBJ2-1; D is uncertain. Germline-derived CDR1 and CDR2 are MRHNA and SNTAGT. This CDR3 is 13 amino acids long. With 5 bases removed from V and 9 bases from J, the gap between germline ends came to 14 bases.

The chain has TRBV2 and TRBJ1-2; D remains unclear. Trimming left V 0 bases short and J 7 bases short, with 15 bases between. This CDR3 spans 15 amino acids. Germline-derived CDR1 and CDR2 are SNHLY and FYNNEI. DNA of the CDR3: TGTGCCAGCAGTGAAGCGCTTTTCGGCGCTGCTGGCTACACCTTC. Protein: CASSEALFGAAGYTF. The full variable domain, in which reference TRBV2 and TRBJ1-2 provide the parts outside the CDR3, is EPEVTQTPSHQVTQMGQEVILRCVPISNHLYFYWYRQILGQKVEFLVSFYNNEISEKSEIFDDQFSVERPDGSNFTLKIRSTKLEDSAMYFCASSEALFGAAGYTFGSGTRLTVV.

This chain connects TRBV7-3 to TRBJ2-1, with 10 bases aligning to TRBD2. Germline V lookup: CDR1 SGHTA, CDR2 FQGTGA. The CDR3 runs 16 residues. V shed 5 bases and J 7 bases; nucleotides not matched to a gene: 11. The CDR3 protein is CASSPSASGRRNEQFF. CDR3 DNA sequence: TGTGCCAGCAGCCCGAGCGCTAGCGGGAGAAGGAATGAGCAGTTCTTC.

J is TRBJ1-3 and V is TRBV5-1; D gene uncertain. V was trimmed by 7 bases and J by 4 bases, leaving 15 bases between them. The CDR3 loop spans 14 amino acids. Germline V gene lookup returns CDR1 SGHRS and CDR2 YFSETQ. This CDR3 is CASSREGAGNTIYF. CDR3 DNA sequence: TGCGCCAGCTCTCGAGAGGGAGCGGGAAACACCATATATTTT.